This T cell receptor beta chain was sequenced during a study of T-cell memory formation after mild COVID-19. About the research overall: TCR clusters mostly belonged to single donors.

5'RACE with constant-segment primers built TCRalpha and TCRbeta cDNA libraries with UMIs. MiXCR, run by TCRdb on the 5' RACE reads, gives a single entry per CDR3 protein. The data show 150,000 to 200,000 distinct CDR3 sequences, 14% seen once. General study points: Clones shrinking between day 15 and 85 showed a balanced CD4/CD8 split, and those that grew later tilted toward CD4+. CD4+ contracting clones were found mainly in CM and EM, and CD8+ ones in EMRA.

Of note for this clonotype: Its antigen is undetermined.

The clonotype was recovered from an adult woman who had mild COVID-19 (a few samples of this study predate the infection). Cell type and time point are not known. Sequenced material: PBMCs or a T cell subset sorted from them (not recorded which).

In DNA form, the CDR3 reads TGTGCCAGCAGCTTAGCCCGCCCGAACACCATGAACACTGAAGCTTTCTTT. This codes for CASSLARPNTMNTEAFF. The chain recombines TRBV7-8 with TRBJ1-1; no clear D. V lost 0 bases and J lost 0, with 14 bases in between. Looked up from germline, CDR1 is SGHVS and CDR2 is FQNEAQ. CDR3 length: 17 residues.